This paragraph covers one T cell receptor beta chain sequence. Its antigen is not yet known. Base qualities are not recorded, but no much larger clone differs from it by a single base. This entry is derived from a study of blood T cell repertoires in COVID-19 (dated by TCRdb to 2019 to 2021). General notes on the study: Samples from collaborators originated in the United States, Italy and Spain and spanned both the acute and convalescent phases of COVID-19. The prospective study material was composed of cDNA or gDNA derived from T cells, B-cell-depleted T cells, or PBMCs. Subjects who had been exposed to COVID-19, were actively infected with it, or had recovered from it provided the deeply sampled blood TCRbeta repertoires that made up the dataset. The repertoires were released in a freely available public database intended as a resource for research on the immune response to SARS-CoV-2. Samples came from the ongoing ImmuneRACE study (first 160 participants) plus 1,254 subjects from 6 global collaborators. Nearly every sample came with metadata listing a de-identified subject ID, COVID-19 status, age in years and sex. Where HLA class I and class II types were available, the types were taken from metadata supplied by the sample provider, not from assay-based typing. The paper as a whole reports these results and caveats: Clinical and demographic metadata were provided uncurated, with the amount varying by source and participant.

The immunoSEQ Assay, a bias-controlled multiplex PCR, was used to amplify TCRbeta CDR3 regions from genomic DNA. Concerning the study's data processing: The number of nucleated cells in each sample was estimated from the amplification of reference gene primers within the assay. Sequence reads were collapsed and filtered to measure the absolute abundance of every unique TCRbeta CDR3 rearrangement. For each sample, productive Simpson clonality was calculated by taking the square root of Simpson's diversity index across productive rearrangements. The immuneACCESS repertoire file appears here via TCRdb, limited to in-frame rearrangements. These files lack a portion of the clones; in checked studies, under half of the deficit traces to unresolved V genes, and the cause of the others is not known. V and J calls and clone size are copied from that table; D and trimming were computed from the DNA. The sample yields about 350,000 clones; roughly nine tenths were counted once. The ten top clones hold just under 4% of the sample.

One collaborating source in Seattle enrolled patients while the patients were actively infected and followed the patients over time throughout the course of disease. Collaborating institutions collected whole blood in K2EDTA tubes following their own protocols. For TCRbeta analysis, collaborator samples were shipped as frozen whole blood, as isolated PBMCs, or as DNA extracted from either sample type. CDR1 MDHEN and CDR2 SYDVKM are derived from the germline V gene. The CDR3, cysteine through phenylalanine, is 15 amino acids long. Just CDR3 DNA is preserved here, 45 bases in frame from base 1. V has 4 bases trimmed and J has 7 bases trimmed; junction bases matching no gene number 12.

Sequencing used peripheral blood. This clonotype was sampled from a woman in her sixties or seventies with COVID-19, enrolled during active disease. In this chain, TRBV28 is recombined with TRBJ2-7; 8 nucleotides in the junction match TRBD1. The sequenced DNA: TGTGCCAGCAGTTCCTCCGGGACAGGCAGCGCGGAGCAGTACTTC. Its protein reads: CASSSSGTGSAEQYF.